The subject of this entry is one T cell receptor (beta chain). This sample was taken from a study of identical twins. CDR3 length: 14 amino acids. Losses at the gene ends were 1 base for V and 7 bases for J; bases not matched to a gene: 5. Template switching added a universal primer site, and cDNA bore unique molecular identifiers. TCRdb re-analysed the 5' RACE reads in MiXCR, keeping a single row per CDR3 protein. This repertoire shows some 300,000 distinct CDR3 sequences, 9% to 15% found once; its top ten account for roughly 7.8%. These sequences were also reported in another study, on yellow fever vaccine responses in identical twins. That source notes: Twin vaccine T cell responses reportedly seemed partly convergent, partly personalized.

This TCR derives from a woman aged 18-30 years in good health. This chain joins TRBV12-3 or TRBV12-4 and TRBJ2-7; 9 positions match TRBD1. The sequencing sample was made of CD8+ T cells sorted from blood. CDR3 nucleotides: TGTGCCAGCAGTTTAGGGACAGGGGCTTGGGAGCAGTACTTC. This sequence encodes CASSLGTGAWEQYF.